The T cell receptor beta chain described here comes from a study of blood T cells in healthy people across ages. A second roughly 7 to 12 cycle PCR used barcoded and J-beta primers. TCRdb re-called the 5' RACE reads through MiXCR, storing one row per CDR3 protein. Among about 640,000 distinct CDR3 sequences listed, 40% to 50% were seen once. Specimen: blood. This sequence originates from an elderly man in good health.

In nucleotides, the CDR3 is TGTGCCAGCAGCGTAGAGGGGGCAGGGAATACGCAGTATTTT. Protein: CASSVEGAGNTQYF. The J gene is TRBJ2-3, the V gene TRBV9, with TRBD1 identical over 7 bases. This CDR3 comprises 14 residues. Losses at the gene ends were 0 bases for V and 7 bases for J; bases not matched to a gene: 5. Looked up from germline, CDR1 is SGDLS and CDR2 is YYNGEE. Together with reference TRBV9 and TRBJ2-3, the CDR3 gives the full variable domain: DSGVTQTPKHLITATGQRVTLRCSPRSGDLSVYWYQQSLDQGLQFLIQYYNGEERAKGNILERFSAQQFPDLHSELNLSSLELGDSALYFCASSVEGAGNTQYFGPGTRLTVL.